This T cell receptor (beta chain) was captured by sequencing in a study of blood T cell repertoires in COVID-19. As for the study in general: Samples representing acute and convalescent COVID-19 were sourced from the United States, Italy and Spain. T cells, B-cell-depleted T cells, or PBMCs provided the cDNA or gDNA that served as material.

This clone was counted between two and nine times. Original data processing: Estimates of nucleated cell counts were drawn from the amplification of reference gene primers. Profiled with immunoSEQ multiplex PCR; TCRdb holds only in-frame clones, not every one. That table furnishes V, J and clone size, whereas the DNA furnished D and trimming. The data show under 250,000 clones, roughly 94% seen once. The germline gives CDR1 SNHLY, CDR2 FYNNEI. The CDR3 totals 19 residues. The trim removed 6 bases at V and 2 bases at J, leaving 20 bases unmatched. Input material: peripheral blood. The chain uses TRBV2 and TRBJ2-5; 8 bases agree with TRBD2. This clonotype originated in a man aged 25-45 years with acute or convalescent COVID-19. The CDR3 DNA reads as TGTGCCAGCAGGGGGACTCGAAGCGGGGGTCCTCAACCTCAAGAGACCCAGTACTTC. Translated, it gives CASRGTRSGGPQPQETQYF.